The source of this T cell receptor (beta chain) is a study of CD8+CD57+ T cells in acquired aplastic anemia. About the study: Average DNA yield from sorted CD4+ and CD8+ cells was 3.2 ug. Regarding the study as a whole: Between patients and controls, around 30 CD8+ CDR3 sequences were found in common. In CD8+ cells, Simpson's diversity showed no significant difference between patients and controls.

The study profiled TCR beta VDJ and CDR3 using genomic DNA as template. In TCRdb, the reads were re-called with MiXCR into one record per CDR3 protein. The table shows around 200,000 distinct CDR3 sequences, with roughly 45% occurring only once. Flow cytometry had shown expanded CD8+CD57+ cells in the patients chosen for sequencing. When blood sampling took place, the patients had received no therapy. CDR3 length equals 15 residues. CDR1 is GTSNPN and CDR2 is SVGIG in the germline V gene (reference sequence). V lost 2 bases and J lost 6; bases outside the gene matches: 6. Remarks on this clonotype: The target antigen is unknown.

The chain carries TRBV30 and TRBJ1-5, with 11 bases fitting TRBD1. The clonotype originates from a human donor with aplastic anemia. Sample: sorted CD4+, CD8+, or CD8+CD57+ T cells (not recorded which) from PBMCs. The CDR3 DNA reads TGTGCCTGGAGTTTAGGGGACAGGGGGTCTCAGCCCCAGCATTTT. Translation: CAWSLGDRGSQPQHF. Full variable domain (remainder filled in from reference TRBV30 and TRBJ1-5): SQTIHQWPATLVQPVGSPLSLECTVEGTSNPNLYWYRQAAGRGLQLLFYSVGIGQISSEVPQNLSASRPQDRQFILSSKKLLLSDSGFYLCAWSLGDRGSQPQHFGDGTRLSIL.